This T cell receptor beta chain is drawn from a study of vaccination effects on CD4 cells after COVID-19. Study context: Either the mRNA-1273 or the BNT162b2 vaccine was given to participants as two doses. General observations from the study: The study found marked clonal contraction of infection- and vaccine-induced clones late after vaccination. The study, lacking early post-infection timepoints, had few convalescent patients.

Before sequencing took place, the ViraFEST assay used viral peptide pools to expand antigen-specific CD4+ T cells. With more than nine days of culture completed, CD4+ T cells were isolated. Vaccinated recipients, who were negative for nucleocapsid antibodies, had no history of SARS-CoV-2 infection. Half-medium replacement with IL-2 medium occurred on days 3 and 7. This clone was counted only a few times. What it binds is not known. The CDR3 extends over 16 amino acids. V was trimmed by 3 bases and J by 1 base, leaving 15 bases between them. CDR1 and CDR2 (germline): KGHSH, LQKENI. The method was immunoSEQ multiplex PCR; TCRdb's version includes in-frame clones alone and lacks a portion of them. The sample has tens of thousands of clones; 65% to 70% are singletons.

The sequencing used CD4+ T cells from PBMCs cultured with HCoV-NL63 spike peptides, collected before COVID-19 vaccination. The sequence was obtained from a human donor who received a COVID-19 vaccine. The chain is built from TRBV18 and TRBJ1-1, with D tentatively TRBD1 (6 bases). The CDR3 DNA follows: TGTGCCAGCTCACCTCCAGGGGCCCGAGGGAACACTGAAGCTTTCTTT. Translation gives CASSPPGARGNTEAFF.